This TCR beta chain was identified in a study of cytomegalovirus exposure and HLA in healthy donors. The junction had 8 bases not matched to a gene; V was cut back by 0 bases and J by 5 bases. The germline V gene encodes CDR1 LGHNA and CDR2 YNFKEQ. This CDR3 has 16 amino acids. Primers: 60 Vbeta forward and 13 Jbeta reverse. Produced via immunoSEQ multiplex PCR; TCRdb's table is partial and in-frame only. The table lists hundreds of thousands of clones, about 85% of them singletons. The chain is built from TRBV4-2 and TRBJ2-7, with 9 bases aligning to TRBD2. Sequencing was performed on PBMCs. This sequence was found in a girl aged 2-9 years in good health and CMV-seronegative. The CDR3 here is CASSQDRSGGYDEQYF. CDR3 coding DNA: TGTGCCAGCAGCCAAGATAGAAGCGGGGGGTATGACGAGCAGTACTTC.